This T cell receptor (beta chain) comes out of a study of T cell changes during pregnancy in multiple sclerosis. The CDR3 sequence is 14 residues long. CDR1 and CDR2 from the germline V gene are SGHTA and FQGNSA. V was pared by 5 bases and J by 4 bases, with 15 bases between. TCRdb's table, derived via immunoSEQ multiplex PCR, lists solely in-frame clones and lacks some. Of 65,000 to 90,000 clones detected, approximately 92% appear once; the ten largest clones hold roughly 2.8%. This sequence originates from a female donor in good health, enrolled as a control in a pregnancy study. Sequenced here: peripheral blood, sampled in the third trimester of pregnancy. V is TRBV7-2 and J is TRBJ2-7, with D possibly being TRBD1 (6 bases). CDR3: CASSAYGTPYEQYF. The CDR3 bases are TGTGCCAGCAGCGCCTACGGGACACCATACGAGCAGTACTTC. The whole variable domain, remainder taken from reference TRBV7-2 and TRBJ2-7, is GAGVSQSPSNKVTEKGKDVELRCDPISGHTALYWYRQSLGQGLEFLIYFQGNSAPDKSGLPSDRFSAERTGGSVSTLTIQRTQQEDSAVYLCASSAYGTPYEQYFGPGTRLTVT.